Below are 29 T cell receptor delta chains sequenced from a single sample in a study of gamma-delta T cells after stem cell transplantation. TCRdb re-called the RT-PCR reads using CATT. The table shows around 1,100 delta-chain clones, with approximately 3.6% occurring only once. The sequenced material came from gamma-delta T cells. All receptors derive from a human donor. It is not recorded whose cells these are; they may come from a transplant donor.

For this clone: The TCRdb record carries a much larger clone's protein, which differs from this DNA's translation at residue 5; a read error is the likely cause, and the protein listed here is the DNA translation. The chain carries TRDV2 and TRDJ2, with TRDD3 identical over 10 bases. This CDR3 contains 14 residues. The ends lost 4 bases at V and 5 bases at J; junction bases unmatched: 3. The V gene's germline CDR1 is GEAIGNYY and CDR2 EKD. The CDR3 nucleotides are TGTGCCTGTGATAAACTGGGGGATACAGCACAACTCTTCTTT. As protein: CACDKLGDTAQLFF.

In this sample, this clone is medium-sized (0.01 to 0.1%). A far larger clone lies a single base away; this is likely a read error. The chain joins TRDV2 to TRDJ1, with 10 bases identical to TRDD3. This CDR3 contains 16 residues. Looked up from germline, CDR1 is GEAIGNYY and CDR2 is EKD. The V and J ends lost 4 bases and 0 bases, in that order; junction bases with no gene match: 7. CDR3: CACEALGDIYTDKLIF. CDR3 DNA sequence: TGTGCCTGTGAAGCCCTGGGGGATATTTACACCGATAAACTCATCTTT.

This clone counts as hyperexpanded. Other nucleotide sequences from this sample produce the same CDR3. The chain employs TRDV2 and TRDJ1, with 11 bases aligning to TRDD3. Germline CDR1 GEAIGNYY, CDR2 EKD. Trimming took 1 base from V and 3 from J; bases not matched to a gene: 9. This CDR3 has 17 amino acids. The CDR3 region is CACDTLGDTGASDKLIF. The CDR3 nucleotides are TGTGCCTGTGACACTCTGGGGGATACAGGAGCCTCCGATAAACTCATCTTT.

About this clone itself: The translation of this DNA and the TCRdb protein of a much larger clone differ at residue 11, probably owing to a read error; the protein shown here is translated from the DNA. Here the CDR3 reads CACDPVLGDKAPSYTDKLIF. As DNA, the CDR3 is TGTGCCTGTGACCCTGTACTGGGGGATAAGGCCCCTTCGTACACCGATAAACTCATCTTT. This chain uses TRDV2 with TRDJ1; 11 nucleotides match TRDD3. Germline CDR1 is GEAIGNYY and CDR2 is EKD. J was trimmed by 0 bases and V by 3 bases; bases with no gene match: 17. CDR3 size: 20 residues.

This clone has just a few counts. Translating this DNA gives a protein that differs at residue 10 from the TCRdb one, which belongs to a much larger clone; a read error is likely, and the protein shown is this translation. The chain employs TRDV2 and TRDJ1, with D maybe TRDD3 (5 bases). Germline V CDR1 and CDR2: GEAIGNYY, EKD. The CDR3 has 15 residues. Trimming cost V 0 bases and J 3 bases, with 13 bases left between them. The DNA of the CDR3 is TGTGCCTGTGACACCGTTGGGGCTAACGCCGATAAACTCATCTTT. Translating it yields CACDTVGANADKLIF.

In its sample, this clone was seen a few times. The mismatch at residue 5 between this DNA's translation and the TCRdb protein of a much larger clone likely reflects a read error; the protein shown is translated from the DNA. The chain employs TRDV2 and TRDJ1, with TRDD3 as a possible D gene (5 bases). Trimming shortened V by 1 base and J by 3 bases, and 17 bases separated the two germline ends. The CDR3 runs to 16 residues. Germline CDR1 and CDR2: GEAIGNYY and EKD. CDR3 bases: TGTGCCTGTGACACGGTGGGCGTGGGGAGATCCGATAAACTCATCTTT. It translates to CACDTVGVGRSDKLIF.

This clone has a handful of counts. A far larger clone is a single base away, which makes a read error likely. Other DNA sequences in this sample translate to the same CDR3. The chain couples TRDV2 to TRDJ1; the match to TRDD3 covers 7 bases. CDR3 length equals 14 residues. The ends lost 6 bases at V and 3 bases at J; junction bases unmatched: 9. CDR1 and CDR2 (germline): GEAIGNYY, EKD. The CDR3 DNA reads TGTGCCTGTTTCGCTCTGGGGGCTGCCGATAAACTCATCTTT. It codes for CACFALGAADKLIF.

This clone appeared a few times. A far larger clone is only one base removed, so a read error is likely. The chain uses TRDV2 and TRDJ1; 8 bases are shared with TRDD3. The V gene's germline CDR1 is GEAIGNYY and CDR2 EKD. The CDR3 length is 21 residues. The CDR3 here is CACGTGFRSTGGRQYTDKLIF. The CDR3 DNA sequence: TGTGCCTGTGGCACCGGATTCCGGAGTACTGGGGGCCGACAGTACACCGATAAACTCATCTTT.

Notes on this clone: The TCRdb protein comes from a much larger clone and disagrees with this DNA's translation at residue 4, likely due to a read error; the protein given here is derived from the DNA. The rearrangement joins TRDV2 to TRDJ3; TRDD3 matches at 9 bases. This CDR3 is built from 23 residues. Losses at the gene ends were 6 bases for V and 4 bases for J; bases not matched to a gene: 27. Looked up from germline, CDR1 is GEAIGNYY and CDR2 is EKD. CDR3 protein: CACNSPPTASGGLPSWDTRQMFF. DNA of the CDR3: TGTGCCTGTAACTCCCCTCCTACGGCCTCTGGGGGATTACCCTCTTGGGACACCCGACAGATGTTTTTC.

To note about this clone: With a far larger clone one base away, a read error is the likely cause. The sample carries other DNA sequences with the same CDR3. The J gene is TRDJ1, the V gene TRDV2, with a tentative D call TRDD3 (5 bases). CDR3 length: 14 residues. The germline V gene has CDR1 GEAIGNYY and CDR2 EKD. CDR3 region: CACDTVLETDKLIF. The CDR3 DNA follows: TGTGCCTGCGACACCGTACTGGAAACCGATAAACTCATCTTT.

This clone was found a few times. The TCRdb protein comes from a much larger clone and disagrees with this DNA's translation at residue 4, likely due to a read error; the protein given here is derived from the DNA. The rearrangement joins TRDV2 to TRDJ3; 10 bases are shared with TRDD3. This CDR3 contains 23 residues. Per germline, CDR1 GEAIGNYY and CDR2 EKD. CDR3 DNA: TGTGCCTGTGGCACCGAGGGGACTGGGGGATCGGTAAAGCACTCCTGGGACACCCGACAGATGTTTTTC. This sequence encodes CACGTEGTGGSVKHSWDTRQMFF.

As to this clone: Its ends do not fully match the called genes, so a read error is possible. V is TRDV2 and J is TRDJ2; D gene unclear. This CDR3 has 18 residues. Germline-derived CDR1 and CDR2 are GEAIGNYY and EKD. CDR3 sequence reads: CACDLVGVEATNRAQLFF. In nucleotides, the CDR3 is TGTGCCTGCGACCTCGTCGGGGTTGAGGCTACCAACAGAGCACAACTATTCTTT.

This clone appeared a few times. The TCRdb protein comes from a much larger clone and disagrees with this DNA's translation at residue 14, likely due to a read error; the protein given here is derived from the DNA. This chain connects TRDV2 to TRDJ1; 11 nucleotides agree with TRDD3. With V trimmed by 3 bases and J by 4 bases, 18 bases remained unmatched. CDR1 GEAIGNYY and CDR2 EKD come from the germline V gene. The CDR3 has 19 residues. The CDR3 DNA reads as TGTGCCTGTGACTCGGCGGAAGTACTGGGGGATAGGGGGAACGATAAACTCATCTTT. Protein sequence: CACDSAEVLGDRGNDKLIF.

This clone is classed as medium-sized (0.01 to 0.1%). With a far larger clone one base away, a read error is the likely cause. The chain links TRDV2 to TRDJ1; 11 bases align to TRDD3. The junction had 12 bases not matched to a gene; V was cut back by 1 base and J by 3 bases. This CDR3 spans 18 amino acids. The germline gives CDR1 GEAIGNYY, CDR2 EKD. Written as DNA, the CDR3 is TGTGCCTGTGACACGCTGGGGGATACCACACTGTACGCCGATAAACTCATCTTT. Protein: CACDTLGDTTLYADKLIF.

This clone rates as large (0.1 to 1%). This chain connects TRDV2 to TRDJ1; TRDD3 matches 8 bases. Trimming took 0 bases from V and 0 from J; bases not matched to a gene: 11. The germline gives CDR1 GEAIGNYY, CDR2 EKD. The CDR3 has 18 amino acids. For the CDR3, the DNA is TGTGCCTGTGACACCGTGATGGGGGATGTTAGGGACACCGATAAACTCATCTTT. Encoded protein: CACDTVMGDVRDTDKLIF.

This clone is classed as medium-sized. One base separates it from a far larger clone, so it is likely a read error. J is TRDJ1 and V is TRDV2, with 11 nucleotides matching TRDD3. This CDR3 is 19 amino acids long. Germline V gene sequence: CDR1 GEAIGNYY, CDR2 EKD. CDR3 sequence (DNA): TGTGCCCGTGATAAACTGGGGGATAAGGGAAAAACGTACACCGATAAACTCATCTTT. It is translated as CARDKLGDKGKTYTDKLIF.

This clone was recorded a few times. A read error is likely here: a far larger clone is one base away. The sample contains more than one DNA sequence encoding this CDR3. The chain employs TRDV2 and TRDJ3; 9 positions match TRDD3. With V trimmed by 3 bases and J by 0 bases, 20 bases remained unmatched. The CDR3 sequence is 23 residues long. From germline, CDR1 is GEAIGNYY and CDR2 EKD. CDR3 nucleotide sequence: TGTGCCTGTGACTCCCCTCCTACAGCCTCTGGGGGATTACCCTCCTGGGACACCCGACAGATGTTTTTC. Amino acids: CACDSPPTASGGLPSWDTRQMFF.

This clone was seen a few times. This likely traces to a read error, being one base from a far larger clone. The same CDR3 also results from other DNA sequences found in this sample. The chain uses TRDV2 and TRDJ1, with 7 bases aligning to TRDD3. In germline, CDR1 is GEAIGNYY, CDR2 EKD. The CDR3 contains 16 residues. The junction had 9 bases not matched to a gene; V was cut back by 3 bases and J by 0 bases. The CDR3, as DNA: TGTGCCTGTGACCTTACCGGGGGATCTTACACCGATAAACTCATCTTT. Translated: CACDLTGGSYTDKLIF.

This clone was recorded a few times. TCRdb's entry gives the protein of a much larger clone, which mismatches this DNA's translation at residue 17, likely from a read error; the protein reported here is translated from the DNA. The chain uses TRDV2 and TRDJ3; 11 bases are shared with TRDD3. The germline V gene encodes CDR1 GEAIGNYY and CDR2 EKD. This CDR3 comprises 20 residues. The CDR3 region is CACDTVLGDTSSWDTRRMFF. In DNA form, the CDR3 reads TGTGCCTGTGACACCGTTCTGGGGGATACAAGCTCCTGGGACACCCGACGGATGTTTTTC.

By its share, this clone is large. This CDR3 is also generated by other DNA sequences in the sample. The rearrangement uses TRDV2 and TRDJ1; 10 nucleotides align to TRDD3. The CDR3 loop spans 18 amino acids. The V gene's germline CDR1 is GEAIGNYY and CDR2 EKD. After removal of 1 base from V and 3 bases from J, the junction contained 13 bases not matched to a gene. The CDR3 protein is CACDTVTYGGGYPDKLIF. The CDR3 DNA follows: TGTGCCTGTGACACGGTAACCTATGGTGGGGGATACCCCGATAAACTCATCTTT.

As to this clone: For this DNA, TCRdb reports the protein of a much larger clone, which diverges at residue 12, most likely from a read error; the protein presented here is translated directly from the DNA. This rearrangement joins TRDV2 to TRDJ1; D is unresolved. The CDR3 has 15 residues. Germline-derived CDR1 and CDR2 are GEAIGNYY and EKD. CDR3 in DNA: TGTGCCTGTGACACGGTAGGAGACTCCTCCGATAGACTCATCTTT. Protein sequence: CACDTVGDSSDRLIF.

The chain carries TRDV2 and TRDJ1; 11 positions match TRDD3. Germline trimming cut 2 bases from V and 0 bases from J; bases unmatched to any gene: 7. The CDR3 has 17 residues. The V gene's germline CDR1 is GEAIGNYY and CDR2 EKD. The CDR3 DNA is TGTGCCTGTGACAATATACTGGGGGATATTTACACCGATAAACTCATCTTT. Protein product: CACDNILGDIYTDKLIF.

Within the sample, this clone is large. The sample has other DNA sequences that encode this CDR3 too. CDR3 loop: CACAPVVLGDTGKGTDKLIF. CDR3 in DNA: TGTGCCTGTGCCCCCGTGGTACTGGGGGATACCGGGAAGGGGACCGATAAACTCATCTTT. The chain combines TRDV2 with TRDJ1; 12 bases are shared with TRDD3. CDR3 size: 20 residues. Germline V gives CDR1 GEAIGNYY, CDR2 EKD. After removal of 5 bases from V and 2 bases from J, the junction contained 20 bases not matched to a gene.

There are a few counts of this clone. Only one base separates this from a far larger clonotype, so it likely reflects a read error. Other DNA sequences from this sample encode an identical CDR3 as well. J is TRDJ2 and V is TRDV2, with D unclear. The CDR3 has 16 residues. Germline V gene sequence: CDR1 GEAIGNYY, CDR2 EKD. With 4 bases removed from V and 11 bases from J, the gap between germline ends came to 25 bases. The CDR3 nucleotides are TGTGCCTGTGAGCAGGTGGGTACTGAAGATTGGGCGCAACTCTTCTTT. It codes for CACEQVGTEDWAQLFF.

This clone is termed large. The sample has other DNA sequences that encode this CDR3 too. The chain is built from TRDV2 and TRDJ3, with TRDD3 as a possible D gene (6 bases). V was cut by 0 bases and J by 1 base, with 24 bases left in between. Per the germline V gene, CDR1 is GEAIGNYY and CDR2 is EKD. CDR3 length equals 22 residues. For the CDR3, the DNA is TGTGCCTGTGACACCGGGTCGCAGGGGGACCCTCAAATGTCCTGGGACACCCGACAGATGTTTTTC. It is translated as CACDTGSQGDPQMSWDTRQMFF.

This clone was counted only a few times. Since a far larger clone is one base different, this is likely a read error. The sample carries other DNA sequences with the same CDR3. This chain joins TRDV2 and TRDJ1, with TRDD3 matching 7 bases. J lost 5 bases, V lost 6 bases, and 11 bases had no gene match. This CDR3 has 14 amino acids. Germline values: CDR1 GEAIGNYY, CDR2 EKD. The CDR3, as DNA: TGTGCCTGTTTCGCTCTGGGGGCCGCTGATAAACTCATCTTT. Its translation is CACFALGAADKLIF.

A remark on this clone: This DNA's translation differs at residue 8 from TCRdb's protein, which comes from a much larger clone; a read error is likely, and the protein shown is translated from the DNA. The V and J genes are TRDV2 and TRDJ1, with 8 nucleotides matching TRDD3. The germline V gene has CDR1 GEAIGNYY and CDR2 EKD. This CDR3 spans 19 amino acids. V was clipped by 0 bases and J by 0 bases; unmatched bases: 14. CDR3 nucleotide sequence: TGTGCCTGTGACACCGTAGGTAGGCTGGGGGACCATAACACCGATAAACTCATCTTT. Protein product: CACDTVGRLGDHNTDKLIF.

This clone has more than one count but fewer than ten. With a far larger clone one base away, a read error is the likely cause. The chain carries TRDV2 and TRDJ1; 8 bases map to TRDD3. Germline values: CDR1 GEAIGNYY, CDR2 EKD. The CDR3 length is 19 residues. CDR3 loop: CACGTVGKLGDHNTDKLIF. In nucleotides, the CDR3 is TGTGCCTGTGGCACCGTAGGTAAGCTGGGGGACCATAACACCGATAAACTCATCTTT.

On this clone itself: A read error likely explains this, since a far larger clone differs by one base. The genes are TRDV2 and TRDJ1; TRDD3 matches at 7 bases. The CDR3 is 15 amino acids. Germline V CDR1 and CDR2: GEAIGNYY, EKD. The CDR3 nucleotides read TGTGCCCGTGACACCGTTGGGGGAGACACCGATAAACTCATCTTT. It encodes CARDTVGGDTDKLIF.